This T cell receptor beta chain was captured by sequencing in a study of identical twins (dated by TCRdb to the mid-2010s). Broadly, across the study: The study deep-sequenced TCR alpha and beta repertoires from monozygotic twins, unrelated adults of various ages and cord blood to test whether fetal clonotypes persist. Replicate twin experiments were performed at different times using different library preparation protocols to rule out contamination.

Every donor in the study was a healthy Caucasian. Three pairs of female monozygotic twins, all aged roughly 18 to 29 years, made up the twin cohort. Positive isolation kits from Invitrogen were used to isolate CD4+ and CD8+ T cell populations. Libraries were constructed by 5' RACE. Sequenced on an Illumina HiSeq 2000. A universal primer binding site was added through template switching, and the final cDNA carried a unique molecular identifier so that TCR cDNA molecules could be counted accurately. Specific primers in the conserved constant-segment region were used to synthesize first-strand cDNA for TCR alpha and beta chains. To control for contamination, every cDNA library was double barcoded, receiving both a SMART-Mk sample barcode and Illumina barcodes. TruSeq adapter sequences and Illumina sample barcodes were added in two successive PCR steps. Sequencing of the TCR alpha and beta cDNA libraries was done on the Illumina HiSeq platform using custom primers. The authors' pipeline ran thus. Raw reads were processed with MiGEC to extract unique molecular identifiers, and MiXCR was used to determine CDR3 positions. Recombination models were inferred per individual with the repgenHMM and IGoR tools using an EM algorithm. Shared clonotype analysis was performed with the tcR package in R, normalizing sharing by the product of cloneset sizes. To study raw recombination free of thymic and clonal selection effects, out-of-frame nonproductive sequences were analyzed. TCRdb passed the public sequencing reads through fastp at Q25 and MiXCR, retaining productive beta sequences. Rows with one shared CDR3 protein collapse into an entry with the most common genes and DNA. The V and J calls, along with clone size, are taken from TCRdb and not from the paper's own processing. The sample includes some 210,000 distinct CDR3 sequences, with 15% to 20% observed a single time. The leading ten clones occupy 40% of the sample.

Results the study describes overall, beyond this receptor: Fewer insertions were carried by abundant cord blood beta clonotypes; a weaker similar trend was observed in young adult naive repertoires, while no such trend was observed in memory repertoires. Out-of-frame TCR alpha sequences shared between twins showed an excess of low generation-probability sequences compared with coincidental sharing between unrelated individuals. Because the same donors could not be followed over many years, conclusions were based on cross-sectional statistical analysis. Out-of-frame TCR alpha sharing in monozygotic twins was systematically underestimated by recombination models, whereas sharing between unrelated individuals was in agreement with the recombination models. Invariant T cells such as MAIT and iNKT could partly confound zero-insertion analyses, although diverse VJ usage argued against such confounding for most clonotypes. The excess sharing between twins in beta out-of-frame sequences was weaker because fewer shared sequences reduced the signal-to-noise ratio.

The CDR3 contains 15 residues, cysteine and phenylalanine counted. Only the CDR3 part of the read is kept: 45 bases, read in frame from the first base. Clipping removes 6 bases from V and 5 bases from J, with 8 as the unmatched junction base count. As encoded in the germline V gene, CDR1 is SGHDT while CDR2 is YYEEEE. On this clonotype: There is no known antigen for this receptor. No much larger clone exists at a distance of one base, and base qualities are not known.

The sample also formed part of further work on T cells expressing NK-cell markers. As the second paper documents: In sorted CD3+CD56+NKG2C+, CD3+CD56+NKG2C- and CD3+CD56-NKG2C+ T-cell subsets from eight or nine donors, TCR beta-chain repertoires were profiled. Among the eight sequenced donors, seven were HCMV-seropositive and one was HCMV-seronegative. In several experiments an anti-gammadeltaTCR antibody was added to restrict sorting to alphabetaTCR-expressing T cells. In a handful of donors, the dominant CD3+CD56+NKG2C+ clonotypes were among the top 10 CD8+ clonotypes and accounted for 1.0-7.0% of CD8+ T cells. Those dominant clonotypes were again the most abundant among CD3+CD56-NKG2C+ cells in a few donors, at about 25-60.1%. Whether the expanded NKG2C-expressing T cell clones were specific for HCMV antigens remained unclear. The eight sequenced donors were randomly selected healthy volunteers, three men and five women. HCMV-specific IgG was detected in serum with a commercial ELISA kit to determine HCMV serostatus. MIGEC was used to demultiplex reads and group reads by UMI, and MiTCR was used to assemble and quantify clonotypes. To exclude erroneous sequences, only TCR cDNA sequences supported by at least two reads were retained. Downstream repertoire analysis used the tcR package, and clonotypes were matched across fractions by CDR3 nucleotide sequence plus V segment. VDJmatch was used to annotate antigen specificity against VDJdb, with one amino acid substitution in CDR3 allowed.

Recombination joined TRBV5-6 with TRBJ2-5; the junction holds 12 bases that match TRBD1. This TCR was recovered from a woman under 30 in good health. Specimen: CD8+ T cells sorted from blood. The CDR3 loop reads CASTGWDRGPETQYF. In nucleotides, the sequence is TGTGCCAGCACCGGATGGGACAGGGGGCCGGAGACCCAGTACTTC.